Listed below are T cell receptor beta chains from one sample, sequenced in a study of blood T cells in healthy people across ages. MiXCR was run by TCRdb on the 5' RACE reads, yielding one entry per CDR3 protein. The sample has 700,000 to 900,000 distinct CDR3 sequences, roughly 53% seen once; the top ten hold approximately 40%. The sample was blood. These receptors originate from a man older than 75 in good health. CDR3s include the opening cysteine and the closing phenylalanine or tryptophan. The D gene is left open where the match is weak. The listing skips clone size in some rows; elsewhere it reads once, few, many or a size class.

d_gene,len,v_gene,j_gene,abundance,CDR3nt,CDR3aa
.,15,TRBV27,TRBJ2-7,once,TGTGCCAGCAGTTGGACTGGGGACCAGGAATACGAGCAGTACTTC,CASSWTGDQEYEQYF
.,13,TRBV7-7,TRBJ2-1,.,TGTGCTAGCAGCCTGACTGAGGGATATGAGCAGTTCTTC,CASSLTEGYEQFF
.,13,TRBV11-2,TRBJ2-1,.,TGTGCCAGCAGCTTAATCTGGGGCAATGAGCAGTTCTTC,CASSLIWGNEQFF
.,15,TRBV4-2,TRBJ1-4,few,TGTGCCAGCAGCCAAGGCCTGGGTTCAGGAGAAAAACTGTTTTTT,CASSQGLGSGEKLFF
.,12,TRBV5-1,TRBJ2-1,few,TGCGCCAGCAGCCCTGGACTGCATGAGCAGTTCTTC,CASSPGLHEQFF
TRBD2,14,TRBV25-1,TRBJ2-5,once,TGTGCCAGCAGTGACGGACTAGCGGGCGAGACCCAGTACTTC,CASSDGLAGETQYF
TRBD2,16,TRBV20-1,TRBJ2-1,.,TGCAGTGCTAGAGACCCGGGACTAGGTTCGGAAAATGAGCAGTTCTTC,CSARDPGLGSENEQFF
.,14,TRBV20-1,TRBJ1-2,few,TGCAGTGCTAGACTTGCAGGGTACAACTATGGCTACACCTTC,CSARLAGYNYGYTF
.,14,TRBV25-1,TRBJ1-2,.,TGTGCCAGCAGTGGACCGGTCCCTAACTATGGCTACACCTTC,CASSGPVPNYGYTF
.,14,TRBV7-9,TRBJ1-2,few,TGTGCCAGCAGCTTAGGGGCAGGGCCCTATGGCTACACCTTC,CASSLGAGPYGYTF
TRBD2,15,TRBV6-5,TRBJ2-7,.,TGTGCCAGCAGTTACTCGGCTAGCGGGAGCGGCGAGCAGTACTTC,CASSYSASGSGEQYF
.,11,TRBV30,TRBJ2-1,.,TGTGCCCGGGGGGCCGGGAATGAGCAGTTCTTC,CARGAGNEQFF
TRBD1,13,TRBV29-1,TRBJ1-4,.,TGCAGCGTATCCGGGACAGGGGGAGAAAAACTGTTTTTT,CSVSGTGGEKLFF
.,13,TRBV20-1,TRBJ2-3,.,TGCAGTGCTAGAGAGCAGTTCACAGATACGCAGTATTTT,CSAREQFTDTQYF
TRBD2,15,TRBV9,TRBJ2-3,.,TGTGCCAGCAACGTAGCAGCGGGAGAGGCAGATACGCAGTATTTT,CASNVAAGEADTQYF
.,12,TRBV3-1,TRBJ2-7,.,TGTGCCAGCGGCCAGGAGCGCGGGGAGCAGTACTTC,CASGQERGEQYF
.,16,TRBV24-1,TRBJ2-2,.,TGTGCCACCAGTGATTTGATCTCACCTACGACCGGGGAGCTGTTTTTT,CATSDLISPTTGELFF
.,15,TRBV3-1,TRBJ1-5,once,TGTGCCAGCAGCCAGGGGGACGGTCGCAATCAGCCCCAGCATTTT,CASSQGDGRNQPQHF
.,12,TRBV15,TRBJ2-5,few,TGTGCCACCAGCAGAGGAGAAGAGACCCAGTACTTC,CATSRGEETQYF
.,12,TRBV5-1,TRBJ2-3,.,TGCGCCAGCAGCTTGTCTAGCAGATACGCGTATTTT,CASSLSSRYAYF
TRBD2,17,TRBV10-3,TRBJ2-3,.,TGTGCCATCAGTGGGGGCCCTGGCGGGAGGCGCACAGATACGCAGTATTTT,CAISGGPGGRRTDTQYF
.,14,TRBV6-6,TRBJ2-7,.,TGTGCCAGCACCAAATCAGAGACAAACTACGAGCAGTACTTC,CASTKSETNYEQYF
TRBD1,16,TRBV27,TRBJ2-7,once,TGTGCCAGCAGTTTATTGGGGACAGGGATTATCTACGAGCAGTACTTC,CASSLLGTGIIYEQYF
.,14,TRBV7-9,TRBJ2-5,.,TGTGCCAGCAGCTTAGACGCCGGGAAAGAGACCCAGTACTTC,CASSLDAGKETQYF
.,15,TRBV7-2,TRBJ2-1,.,TGTGCCAGCAGCCGGGCCCAAAGCTCCTACAATGAGCAGTTCTTC,CASSRAQSSYNEQFF
.,13,TRBV24-1,TRBJ1-1,.,TGCGCCACCAGTGATTTGAACGGGGCTGAAGCTTTCTTT,CATSDLNGAEAFF
.,13,TRBV7-6,TRBJ1-5,.,TGTGCCACCTCCCTCCAGCCGGTGCAGCCCCAGCATTTT,CATSLQPVQPQHF
.,15,TRBV5-1,TRBJ2-1,few,TGCGCCAGCAGAAGGGACTTTTCGTCCTACAATGAGCAGTTCTTC,CASRRDFSSYNEQFF
.,14,TRBV7-9,TRBJ1-4,few,TGTGCCAGCAGCTTGCAAGGGGCGGGTGAAAAACTGTTTTTT,CASSLQGAGEKLFF
TRBD2,14,TRBV29-1,TRBJ2-1,few,TGCAGCGCCCACGGGACTAGTTCCTACAATGAGCAGTTCTTC,CSAHGTSSYNEQFF
.,15,TRBV20-1,TRBJ2-3,.,TGCGGTGCTAGAGATCTTGACAGATACACAGATACGCAGTATTTT,CGARDLDRYTDTQYF
TRBD2,18,TRBV7-2,TRBJ2-7,.,TGTGCCAGCACCCTTTACGGGGGGGGCGGAGGGATCTCCTACGAGCAGTACTTC,CASTLYGGGGGISYEQYF
TRBD1,14,TRBV7-2,TRBJ2-7,few,TGTGCCAGCAGCTCAGGGCAGGGGGACTACGAGCAGTACTTC,CASSSGQGDYEQYF
.,15,TRBV20-1,TRBJ2-3,.,TGCAGTGCTAGAGGGAGCGCGGGGTTCACAGATACGCAGTATTTT,CSARGSAGFTDTQYF
TRBD1,15,TRBV12-3/TRBV12-4,TRBJ2-4,.,TGTGCCAGCAGTTCTGGGACAGGGACGAGAAACATTCAGTACTTC,CASSSGTGTRNIQYF
TRBD1,15,TRBV24-1,TRBJ2-7,.,TGTGCCACCAGTGACCCAGGACAGGGCGTGACCGAGCAGTACTTC,CATSDPGQGVTEQYF
.,13,TRBV3-1,TRBJ2-3,few,TGTGCCAGCAGGGACAGAAGCACAGATACGCAGTATTTT,CASRDRSTDTQYF
TRBD1,14,TRBV9,TRBJ2-7,.,TGTGCCAGCAGCGTAGCGACAGGGGGCAACGAGCAGTACTTC,CASSVATGGNEQYF
.,14,TRBV20-1,TRBJ2-2,.,TGCAGTGCTAGTGATGGACGCGACACCGGGGAGCTGTTTTTT,CSASDGRDTGELFF
.,14,TRBV5-6,TRBJ2-7,.,TGTGCCAGCAGCTTGGTTAGCGAACTCAGAGGGCAGTACTTC,CASSLVSELRGQYF
.,14,TRBV6-5,TRBJ2-7,once,TGTGCCAGCAGTTACGGGGGGGCCAACTACGAGCAGTACTTC,CASSYGGANYEQYF
TRBD2,15,TRBV5-1,TRBJ2-1,few,TGCGCCAGCAGCGTACTAGCGGGAGGGCCAGATGAGCAGTTCTTC,CASSVLAGGPDEQFF
.,15,TRBV5-1,TRBJ2-7,.,TGCACCAGCAGCTTCACGGTAACCACCCTCCACGAGCAGTACTTC,CTSSFTVTTLHEQYF
TRBD1,14,TRBV20-1,TRBJ2-7,.,TGCAGTGCCCCCAGGGACAGGCGATCCTACGAGCAGTACTTC,CSAPRDRRSYEQYF
TRBD1,15,TRBV7-9,TRBJ1-1,.,TGTGCCAGCACCCCGACAGGGCAGGGAGACACTGAAGCTTTCTTT,CASTPTGQGDTEAFF
.,15,TRBV7-2,TRBJ2-7,once,TGTGCCAGCAGCAAGTCCCAGACTCTGGCCTACGAGCAGTACTTC,CASSKSQTLAYEQYF
TRBD1,16,TRBV6-6,TRBJ1-5,.,TGTGCCACCCGGGGGCCGGGACAGGTCCAGGCCCAGCCCCAGCATTTT,CATRGPGQVQAQPQHF
.,17,TRBV28,TRBJ2-3,.,TGTGCCAGCAGTTTTGGTCGTTGGGAGGCCGGCACAGATACGCAGTATTTT,CASSFGRWEAGTDTQYF
.,13,TRBV27,TRBJ1-5,.,TGTGCCAGCAGTACAACCTTCAATCAGCCCCAGCATTTT,CASSTTFNQPQHF
.,15,TRBV9,TRBJ2-7,.,TGTGCCAGCAGCGCGGAACCGGGACAATTTTACGAGCAGTACTTC,CASSAEPGQFYEQYF
TRBD2,17,TRBV20-1,TRBJ2-2,.,TGCAGTGCTAGAGATAGGACTAGCCCGCAGTCCACCGGGGAGCTGTTTTTT,CSARDRTSPQSTGELFF
.,12,TRBV29-1,TRBJ1-2,few,TGCAGCGTTGAATCCCCAAACTATGGCTACACCTTC,CSVESPNYGYTF
.,15,TRBV6-6,TRBJ2-7,once,TGTGCCAGCATGAGCGGATTGAGCCTGACCTACGAGCAGTACTTC,CASMSGLSLTYEQYF
.,14,TRBV18,TRBJ2-7,.,TGTGCCAGCTCACCACCGTCCGGGGATTACGAGCAGTACTTC,CASSPPSGDYEQYF
TRBD1,15,TRBV10-3,TRBJ1-4,.,TGTGCCACCTTGGCAGGGACAGCGGCTGATGAAACACTGTTTTTT,CATLAGTAADETLFF
.,14,TRBV5-1,TRBJ1-1,.,TGCGCCAGCAGCTTGGGGGGGGCCGACACTGAAGCTTTCTTT,CASSLGGADTEAFF
TRBD1,20,TRBV6-5,TRBJ2-6,.,TGTGCCAGCAGTTACTCGGGGGTACAGGGGGCAACCTCTGGGGCCAACGTCCTGACTTTC,CASSYSGVQGATSGANVLTF
.,14,TRBV29-1,TRBJ2-1,few,TGCAGCGTTGAAGATCCGGGGTCAGGGGATGAGCAGTTCTTC,CSVEDPGSGDEQFF